These T cell receptor beta chains were read from a single sample in a study of siplizumab effects on memory and regulatory T cells. Repertoires were generated with immunoSEQ multiplex PCR, while TCRdb's copy carries only in-frame clones and drops some. The table lists around 100,000 clones, about 91% of them singletons. Sequences were obtained from CD4+ T cells sorted from blood. These receptors were taken from a human donor in good health. Both conserved end residues are part of each CDR3. A D gene is named only where the DNA matches it firmly. Only some rows state a clone size, as once, few, many or a class for expanded clones.

d_gene,j_gene,v_gene,len,abundance,CDR3nt,CDR3aa
NA,TRBJ2-1,TRBV4-2,17,NA,TGTGCCAGCAGCCTCCCCGAGAGGGGGGGATCCTACAATGAGCAGTTCTTC,CASSLPERGGSYNEQFF
NA,TRBJ1-4,TRBV28,14,NA,TGTGCCAGCAGTTTTGGGGCAGGGGATGAAAAACTGTTTTTT,CASSFGAGDEKLFF
NA,TRBJ2-3,TRBV9,14,NA,TGTGCCAGCAGCGCCACCGACTTGAAAGATACGCAGTATTTT,CASSATDLKDTQYF
NA,TRBJ1-5,TRBV14,12,NA,TGTGCCAGCAGCCAAGCCAATCAGCCCCAGCATTTT,CASSQANQPQHF
NA,TRBJ1-4,TRBV28,15,NA,TGTGCCAGCAGTTTATCTGCGGAACGGAAAGAAAAACTGTTTTTT,CASSLSAERKEKLFF
NA,TRBJ2-7,TRBV6-5,11,NA,TGTGCCAGCAGTTACATGGGGGAGCAGTACTTC,CASSYMGEQYF
NA,TRBJ1-2,TRBV6-6,16,NA,TGTGCCAGCAGTTACTCTCGGGCAGCCCCTAACTATGGCTACACCTTC,CASSYSRAAPNYGYTF
NA,TRBJ1-1,TRBV21-1,13,NA,TGTGCCAGCAGCCCTCGTGCCCCAGAGGAAGCTTTCTTT,CASSPRAPEEAFF
TRBD2,TRBJ2-1,TRBV6-1,17,NA,TGTGCCAGCAGTGAAGCAGCTAGCGGACCACGATACAATGAGCAGTTCTTC,CASSEAASGPRYNEQFF
NA,TRBJ1-1,TRBV6-6,15,NA,TGTGCCAGCACCTTTACGGGGGTTCGGGACACTGAAGCTTTCTTT,CASTFTGVRDTEAFF
NA,TRBJ2-1,TRBV2,12,NA,TGTGCCAGTACTGCAGGAGGTGGTGAGCAGTTCTTC,CASTAGGGEQFF
TRBD1,TRBJ1-2,TRBV7-9,17,NA,TGTGCCAGCAGCGATTATTTCGGACAGGGGGAAAGGAATGGCTACACCTTC,CASSDYFGQGERNGYTF
NA,TRBJ2-3,TRBV12-2,19,NA,TGTGCAAGTCGCTTATTACCGACAGGGTGTTCAACTAGCACAGATACGCAGTATTTT,CASRLLPTGCSTSTDTQYF
NA,TRBJ1-5,TRBV5-6,14,NA,TGTGCCAGCAGCTTGTGGCAGGGCAATCAGCCCCAGCATTTT,CASSLWQGNQPQHF
TRBD1,TRBJ2-7,TRBV7-7,18,NA,TGTGCCAGCAGAAAACCGGGACAGGGCGGCCTAAATTCCTACGAGCAGTACTTC,CASRKPGQGGLNSYEQYF
NA,TRBJ1-1,TRBV23-1,13,NA,TGCGCCAGCAGTAGCCCAGGGAACACTGAAGCTTTCTTT,CASSSPGNTEAFF
NA,TRBJ2-1,TRBV15,16,NA,TGTGCCACCAGCCCGGTGGGGGGGGGCCCCTACAATGAGCAGTTCTTC,CATSPVGGGPYNEQFF
NA,TRBJ1-3,TRBV19,15,NA,TGTGCCAGTAGTATGTCTAGTGGCTCTGGAAACACCATATATTTT,CASSMSSGSGNTIYF
NA,TRBJ1-2,TRBV2,12,NA,TGTGCCGCATCTAGGACCCTCTATGGCTACACCTTC,CAASRTLYGYTF
NA,TRBJ2-7,TRBV19,13,NA,TGTGCCAGTAGAAGGACACCAACCTACGAGCAGTACTTC,CASRRTPTYEQYF
TRBD1,TRBJ2-6,TRBV5-4,17,NA,TGTGCCAGCAGCGTGGGGACAGATAACTCTGGGGCCAACGTCCTGACTTTC,CASSVGTDNSGANVLTF
TRBD1,TRBJ2-5,TRBV11-2,14,NA,TGTGCCAGCAAGAAGACAGGGGCCAAAGAGACCCAGTACTTC,CASKKTGAKETQYF
NA,TRBJ2-1,TRBV2,15,NA,TGTGCCAGCTCGGGGAGTTTAGCTACCTACAATGAGCAGTTCTTC,CASSGSLATYNEQFF
TRBD2,TRBJ2-3,TRBV10-1,16,once,TGCGCCAGCAGTGCGGGACTAGCGGGGGTAGCAGATACGCAGTATTTT,CASSAGLAGVADTQYF
NA,TRBJ1-1,TRBV21-1,14,few,TGTGCCAGCAGCAAAGCATGCGAGGGCACTGAAGCTTTCTTT,CASSKACEGTEAFF
TRBD1,TRBJ2-2,TRBV2,14,NA,TGTGCCATCCGGGACAGGGTTAACACCGGGGAGCTGTTTTTT,CAIRDRVNTGELFF
NA,TRBJ1-1,TRBV15,16,NA,TGTGCCACCAGCTCTAAGAGGGCAGCTAGGAACACTGAAGCTTTCTTT,CATSSKRAARNTEAFF
NA,TRBJ2-3,TRBV6-1,14,once,TGTGCCAGCAGTTCTACGCCGGCTACAGATACGCAGTATTTT,CASSSTPATDTQYF
NA,TRBJ1-6,TRBV6-5,14,few,TGTGCCAGCACCCGAGACAGTCTGAATTCACCCCTCCACTTT,CASTRDSLNSPLHF
TRBD2,TRBJ2-3,TRBV7-3,17,NA,TGTGCCAGCAGCTTAATGGGGACTAGCGGGGGCACAGATACGCAGTATTTT,CASSLMGTSGGTDTQYF
NA,TRBJ2-7,TRBV2,13,once,TGTGCCAGCAGTGTCTCTGTATCGGGTGAGCAGTACTTC,CASSVSVSGEQYF
NA,TRBJ1-4,TRBV7-9,14,NA,TGTGCCAGCAGCCCGGACGGCCCTAATGAAAAACTGTTTTTT,CASSPDGPNEKLFF